This is a list of T cell receptor beta chains from one sample in a study of cytomegalovirus exposure and HLA in healthy donors. The method was immunoSEQ multiplex PCR; TCRdb's version includes in-frame clones alone and lacks a portion of them. The top ten hold roughly a tenth of the sample, which has 90,000 to 120,000 clones, around 70% seen once. Input material: PBMCs. The source of these receptors is a man aged 40-50 years in good health and CMV-seropositive. The CDR3 runs from the conserved cysteine through the conserved F or W. The D gene is left open where the match is weak. Not every row has a clone size; where given, it reads once, few, many or a size class.

>.|TRBV19|TRBJ1-1|.
TGTGCCAGTAGTATGGACAGGAACACTGAAGCTTTCTTT
CASSMDRNTEAFF
>.|TRBV5-1|TRBJ2-3|.
TGCGCCAGCAGCTTGGCCCGGCAGACTAGCACAGATACGCAGTATTTT
CASSLARQTSTDTQYF
>.|TRBV27|TRBJ1-2|TRBD1
TGTGCCAGCAGTCCCTCGACAGGGGGCGTAGCGGGCTACACCTTC
CASSPSTGGVAGYTF
>.|TRBV28|TRBJ1-1|.
TGTGCCAGTCGGGTCATAGGAGATAAAGCTTTCTTT
CASRVIGDKAFF
>few|TRBV7-2|TRBJ2-1|.
TGTGCCAGCAGCCCGCTCCTATTTGAGCAGTTCTTC
CASSPLLFEQFF
>.|TRBV13|TRBJ1-1|.
TGTGCCAGCAGCCTCGGGGGGATGAACACTGAAGCTTTCTTT
CASSLGGMNTEAFF
>.|TRBV7-3|TRBJ1-1|TRBD1
TGTGCCAGCAGCCTTGGGACAGGGAACACTGAAGCTTTCTTT
CASSLGTGNTEAFF
>few|TRBV7-9|TRBJ1-1|.
TGTGCCAGCAGCTCGGTTTGGACTGAAGCTTTCTTT
CASSSVWTEAFF
>once|TRBV4-1|TRBJ2-5|TRBD1
TGCGCCAGCGGGGAAAGGACAGGGCGAGAGACCCAGTACTTC
CASGERTGRETQYF
>.|TRBV7-8|TRBJ2-1|.
TGTGCCAGCAGCTTAACCCCCCCTCGCGGCAATGAGCAGTTCTTC
CASSLTPPRGNEQFF
>.|TRBV27|TRBJ1-5|.
TGTGCCAGCAGTTTTGGCAGGCCTCTCAATCAGCCCCAGCATTTT
CASSFGRPLNQPQHF
>few|TRBV30|TRBJ2-3|TRBD2
TGTGCCTGGACCGGACTAGCGGGCACAGATACGCAGTATTTT
CAWTGLAGTDTQYF
>.|TRBV27|TRBJ1-6|TRBD1
TGTGCCAGCAGTCCCTCCGGGACAGGGAATTCACCCCTCCACTTT
CASSPSGTGNSPLHF
>.|TRBV29-1|TRBJ1-5|.
TGCAGCGTTGCCCAGGATAGCAATCAGCCCCAGCATTTT
CSVAQDSNQPQHF
>.|TRBV14|TRBJ2-5|TRBD1
TGTGCCAGCAGCCAAACCGGGACAGGGCGGGCGAGAGAGACCCAGTACTTC
CASSQTGTGRARETQYF
>.|TRBV28|TRBJ2-3|TRBD2
TGTGCCAGCAGTCCCCCCTCATTTGCGGGAGTTACAGATACGCAGTATTTT
CASSPPSFAGVTDTQYF
>.|TRBV4-3|TRBJ2-1|TRBD2
TGCGCCAGCAGCCAATCCGGGACTACCAGCTCCTACAATGAGCAGTTCTTC
CASSQSGTTSSYNEQFF
>.|TRBV15|TRBJ1-4|TRBD1
TGTGCCACCAGCAGAGATCGGGCAGGGGGGGAAAAACTGTTTTTT
CATSRDRAGGEKLFF
>.|TRBV4-1|TRBJ1-1|.
TGCGCCAGCTCGGGAGGGACTGAAGCTTTCTTT
CASSGGTEAFF
>once|TRBV18|TRBJ1-1|TRBD1
TGTGCCAGCTCACCTTGGACAGGGAACACTGAAGCTTTCTTT
CASSPWTGNTEAFF
>.|TRBV9|TRBJ2-3|TRBD2
TGTGCCAGCAGCGCTAGCGGCAACCTACTATACACAGATACGCAGTATTTT
CASSASGNLLYTDTQYF
>.|TRBV5-1|TRBJ2-1|TRBD2
TGCGCCAGCAGCCTAGCGGGAGTTTACAATGAGCAGTTCTTC
CASSLAGVYNEQFF
>.|TRBV29-1|TRBJ2-7|TRBD2
TGCAGCGTGGGGGGACTAGCGGGAGTGGAAGAGCAGTACTTC
CSVGGLAGVEEQYF
>.|TRBV15|TRBJ1-5|TRBD1
TGTGCCACCAGCAGGACGACAGGGTCAAATCAGCCCCAGCATTTT
CATSRTTGSNQPQHF
>.|TRBV7-2|TRBJ1-2|.
TGTGCCAGCAGCCCAGCGGCCAGCGATAACTATGGCTACACCTTC
CASSPAASDNYGYTF
>.|TRBV7-9|TRBJ1-2|TRBD1
TGTGCCGGAGAATCCGGGACAGGGGAAAATGGCTACACCTTC
CAGESGTGENGYTF
>.|TRBV6-6|TRBJ2-2|TRBD1
TGTGCCAGCAGTTACCATACCACAGGGGGCGGCGGGGAGCTGTTTTTT
CASSYHTTGGGGELFF
>.|TRBV11-3|TRBJ2-7|.
TGTGCCAGCAGCTTTAGCAACGGTGACGGGGAGCAGTACTTC
CASSFSNGDGEQYF
>.|TRBV7-2|TRBJ2-1|.
TGTGCCAGCAGCTCCCTCTCCTACAATGAGCAGTTCTTC
CASSSLSYNEQFF
>once|TRBV5-4|TRBJ2-3|TRBD2
TGTGCCAGCAGCTTGCCCAGCGGGAGCTCAGATACGCAGTATTTT
CASSLPSGSSDTQYF
>.|TRBV29-1|TRBJ2-5|.
TGCAGCGGGGGGCAGATCCAAGAGACCCAGTACTTC
CSGGQIQETQYF
>few|TRBV7-2|TRBJ2-3|.
TGTGCCAGCAGCTTAGTTGGGGGCGGAACAGATACGCAGTATTTT
CASSLVGGGTDTQYF
>.|TRBV7-9|TRBJ2-7|TRBD1
TGTGCCAGCAGTAAGACAGGGATCGGCGGTGAGCAGTACTTC
CASSKTGIGGEQYF
>.|TRBV7-2|TRBJ2-7|TRBD1
TGTGCCAGCAGCTTAGGACAGGGGGAGACCTACGAGCAGTACTTC
CASSLGQGETYEQYF
>.|TRBV19|TRBJ1-2|.
TGTGCCAGCAGAAGAGGAGCGTATGGCTACACCTTC
CASRRGAYGYTF
>.|TRBV25-1|TRBJ2-7|.
TGTGCCAGCAGTGTGACAGGAACCGGCGAGCAGTACTTC
CASSVTGTGEQYF
>few|TRBV4-3|TRBJ1-5|.
TGCGCCAGCAGCTACCACAGGGCCATACGTCAGCCCCAGCATTTT
CASSYHRAIRQPQHF
>.|TRBV7-3|TRBJ1-2|.
TGTGCCAGCAGCTTAACTTCATGGCATGGCTACACCTTC
CASSLTSWHGYTF